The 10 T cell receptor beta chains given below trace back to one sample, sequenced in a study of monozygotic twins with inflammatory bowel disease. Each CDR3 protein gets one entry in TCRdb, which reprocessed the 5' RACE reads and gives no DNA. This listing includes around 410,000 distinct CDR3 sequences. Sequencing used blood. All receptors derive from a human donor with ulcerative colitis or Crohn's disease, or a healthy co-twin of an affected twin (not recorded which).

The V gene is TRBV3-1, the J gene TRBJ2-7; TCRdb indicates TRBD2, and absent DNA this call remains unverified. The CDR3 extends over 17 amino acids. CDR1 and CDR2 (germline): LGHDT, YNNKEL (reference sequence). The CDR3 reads CASSQEGRGRASYEQYF.

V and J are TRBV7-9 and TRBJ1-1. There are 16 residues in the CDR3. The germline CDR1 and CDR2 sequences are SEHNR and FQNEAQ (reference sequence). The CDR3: CASILEAQGPGTEAFF.

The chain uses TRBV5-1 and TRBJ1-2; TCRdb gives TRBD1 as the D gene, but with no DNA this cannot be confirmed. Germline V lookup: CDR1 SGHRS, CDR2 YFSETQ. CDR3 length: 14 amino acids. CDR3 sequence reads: CASSRDRGAYGYTF.

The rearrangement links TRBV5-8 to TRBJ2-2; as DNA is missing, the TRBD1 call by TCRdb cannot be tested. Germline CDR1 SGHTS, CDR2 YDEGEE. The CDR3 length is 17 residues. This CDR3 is CASSSGAPNRVTGELFF.

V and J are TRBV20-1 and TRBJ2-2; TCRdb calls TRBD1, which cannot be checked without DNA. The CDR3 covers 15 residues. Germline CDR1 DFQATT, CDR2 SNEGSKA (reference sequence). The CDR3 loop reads CSARDAGENTGELFF.

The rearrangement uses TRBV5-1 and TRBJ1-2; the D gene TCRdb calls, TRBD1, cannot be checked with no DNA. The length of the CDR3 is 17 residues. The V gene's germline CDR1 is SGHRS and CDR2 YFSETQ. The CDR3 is CASSPGGQGVFLRGYTF.

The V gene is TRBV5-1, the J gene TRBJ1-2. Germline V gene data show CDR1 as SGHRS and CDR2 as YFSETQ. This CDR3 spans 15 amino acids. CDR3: CASSFRPKNYYGYTF.

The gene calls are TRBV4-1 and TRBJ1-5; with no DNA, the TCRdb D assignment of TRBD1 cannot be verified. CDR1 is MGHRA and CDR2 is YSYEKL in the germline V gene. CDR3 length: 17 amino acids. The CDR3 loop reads CASSQDQDRGRNQPQHF.

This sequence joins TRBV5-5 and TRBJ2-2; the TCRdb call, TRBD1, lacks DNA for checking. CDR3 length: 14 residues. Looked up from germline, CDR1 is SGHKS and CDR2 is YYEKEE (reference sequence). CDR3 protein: CASRRDPGSGELFF.

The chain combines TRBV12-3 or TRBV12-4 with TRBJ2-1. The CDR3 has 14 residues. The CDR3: CASSKTTSYNEQLF.